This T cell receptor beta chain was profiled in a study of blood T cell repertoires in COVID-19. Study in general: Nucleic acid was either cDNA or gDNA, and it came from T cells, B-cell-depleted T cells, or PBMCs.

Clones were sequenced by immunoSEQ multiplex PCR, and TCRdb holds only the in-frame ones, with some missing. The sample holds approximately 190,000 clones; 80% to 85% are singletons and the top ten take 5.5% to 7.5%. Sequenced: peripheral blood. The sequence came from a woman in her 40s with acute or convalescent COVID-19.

The CDR3 reads CASTLTGYGYTF. The CDR3 region has the DNA TGTGCCAGCACCTTGACAGGGTATGGCTACACCTTC. The chain couples TRBV21-1 to TRBJ1-2; the table gives TRBD1 as D, unverified against the DNA. TRBV21-1 is marked as a pseudogene. The CDR3 spans 12 residues.